Shown below are 21 T cell receptor beta chains from a single sample sequenced in a study of CD8+CD57+ T cells in acquired aplastic anemia. Template material for TCR beta VDJ and CDR3 profiling consisted of genomic DNA. One entry per CDR3 protein, called by TCRdb with MiXCR from the reads. Among hundreds of thousands of distinct CDR3 sequences listed, about 70% were seen once. The sample taken for sequencing was sorted CD4+, CD8+, or CD8+CD57+ T cells (not recorded which) from PBMCs. The receptors here all came from a human donor in good health, serving as a control.

The rearrangement uses TRBV5-5 and TRBJ1-5, with D unresolved. The CDR3 is 16 amino acids. The V gene's germline CDR1 is SGHKS and CDR2 YYEKEE (reference sequence). Trimming took off 4 bases at V and 0 bases at J, with 14 bases between the two ends. The CDR3 loop reads CASSHLVVSSNQPQHF. DNA for the CDR3: TGTGCCAGCAGCCATCTAGTGGTGTCTAGCAATCAGCCCCAGCATTTT.

This clonotype has a handful of counts. The chain combines TRBV19 with TRBJ2-7; possibly TRBD1 for D (5 bases). Trimming stripped 10 bases from V and 4 bases from J, with 20 bases between. The CDR3 loop spans 14 amino acids. CDR1 is LNHDA, CDR2 SQIVND, per germline (reference sequence). CDR3 coding DNA: TGTGCCACAAGCAGGGCTAGTACGACATACGAGCAGTACTTC. This codes for CATSRASTTYEQYF.

This clonotype was detected ten times or more. Here the CDR3 reads CASSLVPRTANTEAFF. In DNA, the CDR3 is TGCGCCAGCAGCTTGGTACCGAGGACTGCGAACACTGAAGCTTTCTTT. The genes are TRBV5-1 and TRBJ1-1, with no clear D. Between the trimmed V and J ends, which lost 0 bases and 1 base, there was a span of 13 bases. Germline CDR1 SGHRS, CDR2 YFSETQ. CDR3 length: 16 residues.

This clonotype was seen at least ten times. A much larger clone lies one base from this, so it may be a read error. The chain employs TRBV7-2 and TRBJ1-1; the match to TRBD1 covers 10 bases. The CDR3 totals 15 residues. The V gene's germline CDR1 is SGHTA and CDR2 FQGNSA. The CDR3 bases are TGTGCCAGCAGCGCGACAGGGGGCGCGAACACTGAAGCTTCCTTT. It codes for CASSATGGANTEASF.

This chain links TRBV5-1 with TRBJ2-7; TRBD1 might be the D (6 bases). This CDR3 comprises 15 residues. The germline V gene encodes CDR1 SGHRS and CDR2 YFSETQ. Trimming shortened V by 4 bases and J by 5 bases, and 19 bases separated the two germline ends. CDR3 nucleotide sequence: TGCGCCAGCAGCCCCGGACAGCACTACGTAAACGAGCAGTACTTC. It translates to CASSPGQHYVNEQYF.

The chain uses TRBV2 and TRBJ1-1; TRBD1 might be the D (6 bases). Germline V CDR1 and CDR2: SNHLY, FYNNEI. There are 15 residues in the CDR3. The ends were cut back, 4 bases at V and 2 bases at J, with 14 bases in the middle. CDR3 nucleotides: TGTGCCAGCAGTGCGGGGGGACACATTAACACTGAAGCTTTCTTT. Its translation is CASSAGGHINTEAFF.

To note about this clonotype: The junction and the germline gene differ at one end; a read error may be behind it. This chain joins TRBV7-8 and TRBJ1-6; D remains unclear. CDR3 length equals 15 residues. Germline-derived CDR1 and CDR2 are SGHVS and FQNEAQ. DNA for the CDR3: TGTGCCAGCAGTCCGTCGCCTGGATATAATGCACCCCTCCACTTT. Translation gives CASSPSPGYNAPLHF. Variable domain in full (rest from reference TRBV7-8 and TRBJ1-6): GAGVSQSPRYKVAKRGQDVALRCDPISGHVSLFWYQQALGQGPEFLTYFQNEAQLDKSGLPSDRFFAERPEGSVSTLKIQRTQQEDSAVYLCASSPSPGYNAPLHFGNGTRLTVT.

This clonotype came up many times. The CDR3 coding sequence is TGTGCCAGCAGTTACCACGGACAGGGTGGCGGCTACACCTTC. Translated: CASSYHGQGGGYTF. The chain joins TRBV6-5 to TRBJ1-2; 8 bases fit TRBD1. In germline, CDR1 is MNHEY, CDR2 SVGAGI. After removal of 2 bases from V and 8 bases from J, the junction contained 7 bases not matched to a gene. The CDR3 loop spans 14 amino acids.

A word on this clonotype: A read error may explain this, as a much larger clone is one base away. The rearrangement links TRBV2 to TRBJ2-3, with a possible D match to TRBD1 (6 bases). Per the germline V gene, CDR1 is SNHLY and CDR2 is FYNNEI. The CDR3 is 16 residues long. The CDR3 nucleotides read TGTGCCAGCAGTGAGCTCGGGACACCTAGCACAGATACGCATTATTTT. Translated: CASSELGTPSTDTHYF.

The chain is built from TRBV11-2 and TRBJ1-3; D possibly corresponds to TRBD1 (6 bases). This CDR3 region has 16 residues. CDR1 SGHAT and CDR2 FQNNGV come from the germline V gene. The V gene lost 2 bases and the J gene lost 2 bases, with 13 bases spanning the gap. CDR3 residues: CASSLRDRRAGNTIYF. DNA of the CDR3: TGTGCCAGCAGCTTACGAGACAGGCGGGCTGGAAACACCATATATTTT.

The chain links TRBV13 to TRBJ2-3, with 13 bases lining up with TRBD2. This CDR3 contains 17 residues. The ends lost 5 bases at V and 2 bases at J; junction bases unmatched: 7. The germline V gene encodes CDR1 PRHDT and CDR2 FYEKMQ (reference sequence). The CDR3 reads CASSVSGLAGYTDTQYF. The CDR3 nucleotides read TGTGCCAGCAGCGTGTCGGGACTAGCGGGGTACACAGATACGCAGTATTTT. Using reference TRBV13 and TRBJ2-3 for the parts outside the CDR3, the full variable domain is AAGVIQSPRHLIKEKRETATLKCYPIPRHDTVYWYQQGPGQDPQFLISFYEKMQSDKGSIPDRFSAQQFSDYHSELNMSSLELGDSALYFCASSVSGLAGYTDTQYFGPGTRLTVL.

Concerning this clonotype: A junction boundary mismatches the germline segment, possibly from a read error. This rearrangement joins TRBV7-9 to TRBJ2-5, with D perhaps TRBD1 or TRBD2 (5 bases each). Germline lookup yields CDR1 SEHNR and CDR2 FQNEAQ (reference sequence). The CDR3 totals 17 residues. CDR3 in amino acids: CASSAVASGHPQETQYF. The CDR3 region has the DNA TGCGCCAGCAGCGCGGTTGCCAGCGGACACCCGCAAGAGACCCAGTACTTC.

The rearrangement uses TRBV2 and TRBJ2-7; unclear D gene. Germline values: CDR1 SNHLY, CDR2 FYNNEI. V was shortened by 7 bases and J by 3 bases, with 10 bases between the two germline ends. This CDR3 region has 12 residues. CDR3 residues: CASKQQSYEQYF. CDR3 in DNA: TGTGCCAGCAAACAGCAGAGCTACGAGCAGTACTTC.

The CDR3 spells CASSFRARGLSDVQYF. DNA for the CDR3: TGTGCCAGCAGCTTCCGGGCGCGGGGGTTGTCGGACGTGCAGTACTTC. The chain combines TRBV7-2 with TRBJ2-7; 7 bases line up with TRBD2. Germline V gene sequence: CDR1 SGHTA, CDR2 FQGNSA. CDR3 length equals 16 residues. V lost 3 bases and J lost 9; bases outside the gene matches: 17. The full variable domain, in which reference TRBV7-2 and TRBJ2-7 provide the parts outside the CDR3, is GAGVSQSPSNKVTEKGKDVELRCDPISGHTALYWYRQSLGQGLEFLIYFQGNSAPDKSGLPSDRFSAERTGGSVSTLTIQRTQQEDSAVYLCASSFRARGLSDVQYFGPGTRLTVT.

The sample holds many counts of this clonotype. The CDR3 reads CASSSGTDTQYF. The CDR3 DNA reads as TGTGCCAGTAGTAGCGGCACAGATACGCAGTATTTT. The V gene is TRBV19, the J gene TRBJ2-3; D remains ambiguous. The CDR3 is 12 residues long. V was pared by 4 bases and J by 1 base, with 3 bases between. Germline V CDR1 and CDR2: LNHDA, SQIVND (reference sequence). Variable domain in full (rest from reference TRBV19 and TRBJ2-3): DGGITQSPKYLFRKEGQNVTLSCEQNLNHDAMYWYRQDPGQGLRLIYYSQIVNDFQKGDIAEGYSVSREKKESFPLTVTSAQKNPTAFYLCASSSGTDTQYFGPGTRLTVL.

A remark on this clonotype: The junction departs from germline at one end; a sequencing error may be responsible. This chain links TRBV7-2 with TRBJ1-1; D uncertain. The CDR3 is 14 amino acids. Germline V gives CDR1 SGHTA, CDR2 FQGNSA. CDR3 in amino acids: CASSLVCRLLRAVF. CDR3 DNA sequence: TGTGCCAGCAGCTTAGTGTGTAGGCTCCTACGAGCAGTATTT.

The chain joins TRBV12-3 or TRBV12-4 to TRBJ2-1, with TRBD2 matching over 14 bases. The junction had 11 bases not matched to a gene; V was cut back by 6 bases and J by 1 base. The CDR3 consists of 19 residues. The CDR3 sequence: CASSRPTSGGAKSYNEQFF. The CDR3 region has the DNA TGTGCCAGCAGCCGCCCGACTAGCGGGGGGGCCAAGTCCTACAATGAGCAGTTCTTC.

The V gene is TRBV2, the J gene TRBJ1-2; 9 bases are shared with TRBD1. Germline-derived CDR1 and CDR2 are SNHLY and FYNNEI. J gave up 8 bases and V 4 bases, and 8 bases lay outside the gene matches. The CDR3 contains 14 residues. The CDR3 spells CASSGPGQGAGYTF. The CDR3 DNA reads as TGTGCCAGCAGTGGCCCGGGACAGGGTGCCGGCTACACCTTC.

This chain connects TRBV19 to TRBJ1-1; TRBD1 agrees at 7 bases. The CDR3 length is 11 residues. CDR1 and CDR2 from the germline V gene are LNHDA and SQIVND (reference sequence). Trimming cost V 11 bases and J 10 bases; bases outside gene matches: 10. CDR3 sequence (DNA): TGTGCCTGCAGGGGGTTCACTACAGCTTTCTTT. This translates into CACRGFTTAFF.

In DNA form, the CDR3 reads TGTGCCAGCACCCTACAGGGGGGAAACTATGGCTACACCTTC. This codes for CASTLQGGNYGYTF. The V call is TRBV12-3 or TRBV12-4, the J call TRBJ1-2; 8 nucleotides agree with TRBD1. This CDR3 has 14 amino acids. After removal of 7 bases from V and 2 bases from J, the junction contained 6 bases not matched to a gene.

The V gene is TRBV14, the J gene TRBJ1-2; D remains unclear. The CDR3 is 14 amino acids. V was shortened by 5 bases and J by 7 bases, with 17 bases between the two germline ends. The germline gives CDR1 SGHDN, CDR2 FVKESK. In nucleotides, the CDR3 is TGTGCCAGCAGCTTAGGTCCTTCGTTGGGTGGCTACACCTTC. Translated, it gives CASSLGPSLGGYTF.